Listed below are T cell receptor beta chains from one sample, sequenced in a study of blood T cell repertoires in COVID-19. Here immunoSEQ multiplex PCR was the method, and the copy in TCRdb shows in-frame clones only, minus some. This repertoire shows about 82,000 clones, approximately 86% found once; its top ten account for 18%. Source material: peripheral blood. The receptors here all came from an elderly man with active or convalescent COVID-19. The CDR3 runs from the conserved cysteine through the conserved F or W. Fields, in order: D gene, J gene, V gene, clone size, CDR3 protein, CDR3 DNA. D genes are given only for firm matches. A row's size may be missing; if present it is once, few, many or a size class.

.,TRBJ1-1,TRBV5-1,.,CASSLFGGGTEAFF,TGCGCCAGCAGCTTGTTTGGGGGAGGTACTGAAGCTTTCTTT
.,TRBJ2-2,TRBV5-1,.,CASSLGVDTGELFF,TGCGCCAGCAGCTTGGGTGTCGACACCGGGGAGCTGTTTTTT
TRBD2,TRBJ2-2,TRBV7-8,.,CASSLALAGGVGELFF,TGTGCCAGCAGCTTAGCACTAGCGGGAGGGGTCGGGGAGCTGTTTTTT
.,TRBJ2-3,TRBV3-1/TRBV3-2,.,CASSQDRALAFTDTQYF,TGTGCCAGCAGCCAAGATCGCGCGTTAGCGTTCACAGATACGCAGTATTTT
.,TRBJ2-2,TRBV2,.,CASSPGTTNTGELFF,TGTGCCAGCAGTCCCGGGACAACGAACACCGGGGAGCTGTTTTTT
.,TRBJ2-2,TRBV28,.,CASHTTLGVGTGELFF,TGTGCCAGCCATACAACCCTCGGAGTAGGAACCGGGGAGCTGTTTTTT
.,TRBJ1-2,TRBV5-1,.,CASSRDPDGANYGYTF,TGCGCCAGCAGCAGAGACCCGGACGGGGCTAACTATGGCTACACCTTC
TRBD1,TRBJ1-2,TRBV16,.,CASSQLLTGSYGYTF,TGTGCCAGCAGCCAACTCCTGACAGGGAGCTATGGCTACACCTTC
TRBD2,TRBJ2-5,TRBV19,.,CASSLAGGPEETQYF,TGTGCCAGTAGCTTAGCGGGGGGGCCTGAAGAGACCCAGTACTTC
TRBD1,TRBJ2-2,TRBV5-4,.,CASSLGLFGTGATGELFF,TGTGCCAGCAGCTTGGGCCTCTTTGGGACAGGTGCCACCGGGGAGCTGTTTTTT
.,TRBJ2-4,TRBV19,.,CASTRGAGADIQYF,TGTGCCAGTACTCGAGGGGCAGGGGCAGACATTCAGTACTTC
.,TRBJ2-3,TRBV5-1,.,CASSLAGMGTPDTQYF,TGCGCCAGCAGCTTGGCAGGAATGGGCACCCCAGATACGCAGTATTTT
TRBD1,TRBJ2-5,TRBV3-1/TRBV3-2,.,CASSQNPGTAQETQYF,TGTGCCAGCAGCCAAAACCCCGGGACAGCCCAAGAGACCCAGTACTTC
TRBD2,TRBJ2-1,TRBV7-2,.,CASSIAPVLAGDDDEQFF,TGTGCCAGCAGCATTGCCCCCGTCCTAGCGGGAGACGACGATGAGCAGTTCTTC
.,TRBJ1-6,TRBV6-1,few,CASSEGGQVHSPLHF,TGTGCCAGCAGTGAAGGGGGGCAGGTCCATTCACCCCTCCACTTT
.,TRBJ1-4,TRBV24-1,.,CATSDGGRANEKLFF,TGTGCCACCAGTGATGGTGGGAGAGCTAATGAAAAACTGTTTTTT
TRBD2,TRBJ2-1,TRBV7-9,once,CASSLGGDYNEQFF,TGTGCCAGCAGCCTCGGGGGGGACTACAATGAGCAGTTCTTC
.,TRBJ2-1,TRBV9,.,CASSAEGLSYNEQFF,TGTGCCAGCAGCGCAGAGGGCTTATCCTACAATGAGCAGTTCTTC
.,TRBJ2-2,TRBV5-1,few,CASSQRTGELFF,TGCGCCAGCAGCCAACGGACAGGGGAGCTGTTTTTT
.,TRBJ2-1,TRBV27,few,CASSLLGYEQFF,TGTGCCAGCAGTTTACTAGGTTATGAGCAGTTCTTC
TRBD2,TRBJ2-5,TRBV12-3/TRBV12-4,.,CASSHSGSETQYF,TGTGCCAGCAGCCATAGCGGGAGTGAGACCCAGTACTTC
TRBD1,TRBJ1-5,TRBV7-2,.,CASSPGTGLGQPQHF,TGTGCCAGCAGCCCCGGGACAGGCCTGGGACAGCCCCAGCATTTT
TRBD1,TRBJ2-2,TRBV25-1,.,CASSEGDRVSATGELFF,TGTGCCAGCAGTGAAGGGGACAGGGTCTCCGCCACCGGGGAGCTGTTTTTT
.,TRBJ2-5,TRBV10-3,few,CAISESGWPGETQYF,TGTGCCATCAGTGAGTCAGGTTGGCCCGGGGAGACCCAGTACTTC
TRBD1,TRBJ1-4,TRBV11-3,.,CASSHRTGGVEKLFF,TGTGCCAGCAGCCACCGGACAGGGGGCGTTGAAAAACTGTTTTTT
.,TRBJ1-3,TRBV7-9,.,CASSQRGSGNTIYF,TGTGCCAGCAGCCAACGGGGCTCTGGAAACACCATATATTTT
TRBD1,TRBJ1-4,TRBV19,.,CASSGRGPEKLFF,TGTGCCAGTAGTGGCAGGGGGCCTGAAAAACTGTTTTTT
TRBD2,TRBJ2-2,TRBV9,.,CASSASRTSGIFTGELFF,TGTGCCAGCAGCGCATCGAGGACTAGCGGTATTTTCACCGGGGAGCTGTTTTTT
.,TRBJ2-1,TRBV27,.,CASKKTGTGVGYNEQFF,TGTGCCAGCAAAAAGACAGGGACGGGGGTAGGGTACAATGAGCAGTTCTTC
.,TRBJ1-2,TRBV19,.,CASSSHRDGYTF,TGTGCCAGTAGTAGCCACAGGGATGGCTACACCTTC
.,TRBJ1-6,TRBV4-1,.,CASSLGTRAPLHF,TGCGCCAGCAGCCTGGGGACTCGGGCACCCCTCCACTTT
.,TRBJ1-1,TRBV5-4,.,CASTEHGGANTEAFF,TGTGCCAGCACCGAACACGGCGGGGCGAACACTGAAGCTTTCTTT